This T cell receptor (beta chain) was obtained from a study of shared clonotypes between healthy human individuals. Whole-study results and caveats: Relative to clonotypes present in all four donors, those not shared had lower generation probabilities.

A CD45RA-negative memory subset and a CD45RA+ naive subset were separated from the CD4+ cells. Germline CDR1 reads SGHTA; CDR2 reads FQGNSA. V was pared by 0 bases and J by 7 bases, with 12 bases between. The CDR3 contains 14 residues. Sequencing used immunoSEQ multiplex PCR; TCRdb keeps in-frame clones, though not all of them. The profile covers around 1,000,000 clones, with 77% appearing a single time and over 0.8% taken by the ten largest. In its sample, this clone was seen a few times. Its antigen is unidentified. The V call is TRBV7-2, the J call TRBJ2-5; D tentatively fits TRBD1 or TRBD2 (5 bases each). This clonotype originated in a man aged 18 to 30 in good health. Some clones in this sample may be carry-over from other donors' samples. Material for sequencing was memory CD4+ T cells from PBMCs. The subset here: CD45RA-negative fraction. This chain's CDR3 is CASSLAGVSGTQYF. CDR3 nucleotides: TGTGCCAGCAGCTTAGCGGGGGTCTCAGGGACCCAGTACTTC.